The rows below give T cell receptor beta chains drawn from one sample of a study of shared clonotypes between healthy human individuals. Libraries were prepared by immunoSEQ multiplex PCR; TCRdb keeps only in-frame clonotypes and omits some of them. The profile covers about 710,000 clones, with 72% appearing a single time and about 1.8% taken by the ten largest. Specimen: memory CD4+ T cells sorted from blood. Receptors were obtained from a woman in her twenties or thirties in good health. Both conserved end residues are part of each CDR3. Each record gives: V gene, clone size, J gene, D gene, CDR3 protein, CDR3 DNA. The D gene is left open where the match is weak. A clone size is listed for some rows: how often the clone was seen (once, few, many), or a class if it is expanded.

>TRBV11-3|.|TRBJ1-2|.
CASSLDMGDYGYTF
TGTGCCAGCAGCTTAGATATGGGGGACTATGGCTACACCTTC
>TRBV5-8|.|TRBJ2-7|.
CASSLVSPGPYEQYF
TGTGCCAGCAGCTTGGTTTCTCCAGGGCCCTACGAGCAGTACTTC
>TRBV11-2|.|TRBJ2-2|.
CASSLRRLGELFF
TGTGCCAGCAGCTTACGCCGACTCGGGGAGCTGTTTTTT
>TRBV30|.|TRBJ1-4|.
CAGRDTTNEKLFF
TGTGCCGGCCGGGACACTACTAATGAAAAACTGTTTTTT
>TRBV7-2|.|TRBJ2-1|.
CASSLNGPSLHNEQFF
TGTGCCAGCAGCTTAAACGGCCCCTCCCTCCACAATGAGCAGTTCTTC
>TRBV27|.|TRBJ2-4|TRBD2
CASSLAGRAKNIQYF
TGTGCCAGCAGTTTGGCCGGGAGGGCCAAAAACATTCAGTACTTC
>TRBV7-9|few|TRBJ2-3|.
CASSRTDTQYF
TGTGCCAGCAGCCGCACAGATACGCAGTATTTT
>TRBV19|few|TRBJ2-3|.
CASSTRTRTDTQYF
TGTGCCAGTAGTACAAGGACCCGCACAGATACGCAGTATTTT
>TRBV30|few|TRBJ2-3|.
CAWSRERTDTQYF
TGTGCCTGGAGTCGGGAGCGCACAGATACGCAGTATTTT
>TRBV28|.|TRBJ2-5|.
CASSRLEETQYF
TGTGCCAGCAGTAGACTAGAAGAGACCCAGTACTTC
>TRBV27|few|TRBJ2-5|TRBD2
CASSRTLAGGPWGETQYF
TGTGCCAGCAGTCGAACGCTAGCGGGAGGGCCGTGGGGCGAGACCCAGTACTTC
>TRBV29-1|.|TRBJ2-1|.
CSVGGASRQITYNEQFF
TGCAGCGTTGGAGGGGCCTCACGGCAGATTACCTACAATGAGCAGTTCTTC
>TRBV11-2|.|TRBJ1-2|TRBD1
CASSFLPGGVAGYTF
TGTGCCAGCAGCTTCCTCCCAGGGGGCGTTGCTGGCTACACCTTC
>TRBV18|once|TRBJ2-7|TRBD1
CASSRTGTGGYEQYF
TGTGCCAGCTCACGAACCGGGACAGGGGGCTACGAGCAGTACTTC
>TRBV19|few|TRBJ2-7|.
CASKDRRDSEQYF
TGTGCCAGTAAGGACAGAAGGGATAGCGAGCAGTACTTC
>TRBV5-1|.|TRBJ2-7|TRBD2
CASSPGTSGTGEQYF
TGCGCCAGCAGCCCCGGGACTAGCGGGACGGGGGAGCAGTACTTC
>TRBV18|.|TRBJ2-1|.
CASSPGTGDVGEQFF
TGTGCCAGCTCACCAGGGACGGGAGACGTGGGTGAGCAGTTCTTC
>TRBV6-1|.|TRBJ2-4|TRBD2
CASSEVQLAGKNIQYF
TGTGCCAGCAGTGAAGTACAACTAGCGGGGAAAAACATTCAGTACTTC
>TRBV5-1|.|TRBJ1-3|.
CASSLAGDRGNTIYF
TGCGCCAGCAGCTTGGCCGGGGACCGCGGAAACACCATATATTTT
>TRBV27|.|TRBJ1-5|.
CASSLPQHF
TGTGCCAGCTCCTTGCCCCAGCATTTT
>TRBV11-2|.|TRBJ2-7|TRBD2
CASSLVGGSAVEQYF
TGTGCCAGCAGCTTAGTGGGCGGGAGCGCCGTCGAGCAGTACTTC
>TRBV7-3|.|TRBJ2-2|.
CASRADRATGELFF
TGTGCCAGCAGGGCTGATAGGGCCACCGGGGAGCTGTTTTTT
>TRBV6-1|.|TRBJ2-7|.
CASSDLPGVGEQYF
TGTGCCAGCAGTGATCTACCAGGGGTGGGGGAGCAGTACTTC
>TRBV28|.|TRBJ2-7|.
CASSLNRYEQYF
TGTGCCAGCAGTTTGAATAGATACGAGCAGTACTTC
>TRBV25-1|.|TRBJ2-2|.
CATLGGGENTGELFF
TGTGCCACCCTGGGCGGAGGGGAGAACACCGGGGAGCTGTTTTTT
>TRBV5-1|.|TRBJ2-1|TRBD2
CASSYTAVAGNNEQFF
TGCGCCAGCAGCTACACCGCCGTAGCGGGTAACAATGAGCAGTTCTTC
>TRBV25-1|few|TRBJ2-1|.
CASGSYNEQFF
TGTGCCAGTGGGTCCTACAATGAGCAGTTCTTC
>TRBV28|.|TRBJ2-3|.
CASLLAAADTQYF
TGTGCCAGCCTACTAGCTGCAGCAGATACGCAGTATTTT